This T cell receptor beta chain was recovered during a study of blood T cell repertoires in COVID-19. Study-wide background: Material from acute and convalescent COVID-19 was sourced from the United States, Italy and Spain.

TCRdb's table, derived via immunoSEQ multiplex PCR, lists solely in-frame clones and lacks some. The data hold about 260,000 clones, with about nine tenths observed a single time. This CDR3 spans 15 amino acids. The germline CDR1 and CDR2 sequences are MNHNS and SASEGT. J was trimmed by 3 bases and V by 3 bases; bases with no gene match: 2. Seattle-derived patients entered the study during active infection and were followed longitudinally. V and J are TRBV6-1 and TRBJ2-3; 11 bases align to TRBD2. This receptor was obtained from a woman in her twenties or thirties with COVID-19, enrolled during active disease. The material sequenced was peripheral blood. CDR3 region: CASSDGTSGTDTQYF. Here the CDR3 DNA reads TGTGCCAGCAGTGATGGGACTAGCGGTACAGATACGCAGTATTTT.